This paragraph reports one TCR beta chain. Its antigen is still unknown. The CDR3 extends over 15 amino acids. The germline V and J ends were trimmed by 8 bases and 3 bases, with 19 bases remaining between them. Germline assignment: CDR1 ENHRY and CDR2 SYGVKD. The data originate from a study of cytomegalovirus exposure and HLA in healthy donors. Overall study results and limits: TCR beta V- and J-gene trimming was later associated with a missense DCLRE1C variant. Most CMV-associated TCR beta chains appeared HLA-restricted in a later analysis. Cytomegalovirus association was assigned to approximately 160 TCR beta chains.

The PCR was carried out with 60 Vbeta primers and 13 Jbeta primers. The repertoire was sequenced with immunoSEQ multiplex PCR; TCRdb's copy has only in-frame clones and lacks some. This sample yields around 110,000 clones, of which 60% to 85% are seen a single time; around 1.7% belongs to the top ten. The sequence came from a young woman in good health and CMV-seronegative. The sequencing sample was made of PBMCs. The chain is built from TRBV10-3 and TRBJ1-1; possible D gene TRBD1, 5 bases. This CDR3 reads CAIAPTEGTYTEAFF. As DNA, the CDR3 is TGTGCCATCGCGCCCACCGAAGGGACTTACACTGAAGCTTTCTTT.